A selection of T cell receptor beta chains follows, all from one sample in a study of TIL therapy for anti-PD-1-resistant metastatic lung cancer. The method was immunoSEQ multiplex PCR; TCRdb's version includes in-frame clones alone and lacks a portion of them. The sample records tens of thousands of clones, roughly two thirds being singletons. The source was blood, collected at baseline. These receptors were collected from a person aged 25-80 years with non-small cell lung cancer. Both conserved end residues are part of each CDR3. The D gene is left open where the match is weak. Clone size is not always given. Where it is, it says once, few, many or a class for expanded clones.

d_call: TRBD1; j_call: TRBJ1-3; cdr3_length: 17; clone_size: once; v_call: TRBV19; cdr3_aa: CASSIRAGTGTGNTIYF; cdr3_nt: TGTGCCAGTAGTATCAGAGCCGGGACAGGGACTGGAAACACCATATATTTT
d_call: TRBD2; j_call: TRBJ2-3; cdr3_length: 15; clone_size: once; v_call: TRBV5-1; cdr3_aa: CASSFLAGTGDTQYF; cdr3_nt: TGCGCCAGCAGCTTCCTAGCGGGAACGGGAGATACGCAGTATTTT
d_call: TRBD2; j_call: TRBJ2-5; cdr3_length: 16; clone_size: -; v_call: TRBV5-1; cdr3_aa: CASSSDTSGGGKTQYF; cdr3_nt: TGCGCCAGCAGCTCTGATACTAGCGGGGGGGGAAAGACCCAGTACTTC
d_call: TRBD1; j_call: TRBJ1-2; cdr3_length: 22; clone_size: once; v_call: TRBV4-2; cdr3_aa: CASSQVKRSNAGTGEYSDGYTF; cdr3_nt: TGTGCCAGCAGCCAAGTCAAGCGTTCTAATGCCGGGACAGGCGAGTACTCGGATGGCTACACCTTC
d_call: -; j_call: TRBJ1-1; cdr3_length: 13; clone_size: -; v_call: TRBV13; cdr3_aa: CASSHTGGTEAFF; cdr3_nt: TGTGCCAGCAGCCATACGGGGGGGACTGAAGCTTTCTTT
d_call: TRBD1; j_call: TRBJ2-7; cdr3_length: 18; clone_size: once; v_call: TRBV6-1; cdr3_aa: CASSEAPPGQGFSYEQYF; cdr3_nt: TGTGCCAGCAGTGAAGCCCCCCCGGGACAGGGGTTCTCCTACGAGCAGTACTTC
d_call: TRBD2; j_call: TRBJ2-7; cdr3_length: 15; clone_size: -; v_call: TRBV10-2; cdr3_aa: CASSSSGGPVGEQYF; cdr3_nt: TGCGCCAGCAGTTCATCGGGAGGGCCAGTAGGGGAGCAGTACTTC
d_call: TRBD1; j_call: TRBJ2-7; cdr3_length: 14; clone_size: -; v_call: TRBV28; cdr3_aa: CASSSGQGIHEQYF; cdr3_nt: TGTGCCAGCAGTTCGGGACAGGGAATCCACGAGCAGTACTTC
d_call: -; j_call: TRBJ1-2; cdr3_length: 16; clone_size: -; v_call: TRBV2; cdr3_aa: CASSDERLPFAYGYTF; cdr3_nt: TGTGCCAGCAGTGATGAGAGGCTGCCCTTCGCCTATGGCTACACCTTC
d_call: -; j_call: TRBJ2-2; cdr3_length: 16; clone_size: -; v_call: TRBV11-2; cdr3_aa: CASSLQIGAGYGELFF; cdr3_nt: TGTGCCAGCAGCTTACAGATCGGAGCGGGTTACGGGGAGCTGTTTTTT
d_call: -; j_call: TRBJ1-2; cdr3_length: 13; clone_size: -; v_call: TRBV5-6; cdr3_aa: CASSFGKGETYTF; cdr3_nt: TGTGCCAGCAGCTTCGGAAAAGGCGAGACCTACACCTTC
d_call: -; j_call: TRBJ1-2; cdr3_length: 13; clone_size: -; v_call: TRBV5-5; cdr3_aa: CASSPRTVDGYTF; cdr3_nt: TGTGCCAGCAGCCCCCGGACGGTCGATGGCTACACCTTC
d_call: -; j_call: TRBJ1-2; cdr3_length: 14; clone_size: few; v_call: TRBV2; cdr3_aa: CASSEAYSSYGYTF; cdr3_nt: TGTGCCAGCAGTGAAGCTTACAGTTCTTATGGCTACACCTTC
d_call: -; j_call: TRBJ2-7; cdr3_length: 14; clone_size: -; v_call: TRBV10-3; cdr3_aa: CAIGGVGQTYEQYF; cdr3_nt: TGTGCCATCGGGGGGGTTGGACAGACCTACGAGCAGTACTTC
d_call: -; j_call: TRBJ1-2; cdr3_length: 12; clone_size: -; v_call: TRBV6-6; cdr3_aa: CASSLLNYGYTF; cdr3_nt: TGTGCCAGCAGTCTCCTAAACTATGGCTACACCTTC
d_call: -; j_call: TRBJ1-1; cdr3_length: 16; clone_size: many; v_call: TRBV30; cdr3_aa: CAWSREPMGMNTEAFF; cdr3_nt: TGTGCCTGGAGCCGGGAGCCCATGGGCATGAACACTGAAGCTTTCTTT
d_call: TRBD2; j_call: TRBJ2-1; cdr3_length: 13; clone_size: -; v_call: TRBV6-1; cdr3_aa: CASRGLDSYEQFF; cdr3_nt: TGTGCCAGCAGAGGACTAGATAGCTATGAGCAGTTCTTC
d_call: -; j_call: TRBJ2-3; cdr3_length: 12; clone_size: -; v_call: TRBV29-1; cdr3_aa: CSVWRNTDTQYF; cdr3_nt: TGCAGCGTGTGGCGGAATACAGATACGCAGTATTTT
d_call: TRBD2; j_call: TRBJ2-1; cdr3_length: 16; clone_size: -; v_call: TRBV10-3; cdr3_aa: CAISPLGGGAVDEQFF; cdr3_nt: TGTGCCATCAGTCCTCTTGGCGGGGGGGCCGTAGATGAGCAGTTCTTC
d_call: -; j_call: TRBJ1-2; cdr3_length: 11; clone_size: -; v_call: TRBV29-1; cdr3_aa: CSVAGGHGYTF; cdr3_nt: TGCAGCGTTGCGGGTGGACATGGCTACACCTTC
d_call: -; j_call: TRBJ1-4; cdr3_length: 18; clone_size: once; v_call: TRBV4-1; cdr3_aa: CASSQVTGTPATNEKLFF; cdr3_nt: TGCGCCAGCAGCCAAGTAACAGGGACCCCTGCAACTAATGAAAAACTGTTTTTT
d_call: -; j_call: TRBJ1-1; cdr3_length: 15; clone_size: once; v_call: TRBV6-6; cdr3_aa: CASSLKQGWNTEAFF; cdr3_nt: TGTGCCAGCAGCCTTAAACAGGGATGGAACACTGAAGCTTTCTTT
d_call: -; j_call: TRBJ2-7; cdr3_length: 11; clone_size: few; v_call: TRBV6-5; cdr3_aa: CASSYEYEQYF; cdr3_nt: TGTGCCAGCAGTTACGAGTACGAGCAGTACTTC
d_call: -; j_call: TRBJ1-2; cdr3_length: 13; clone_size: -; v_call: TRBV29-1; cdr3_aa: CSVEEVGPYGYTF; cdr3_nt: TGCAGCGTTGAAGAAGTAGGCCCCTATGGCTACACCTTC
d_call: TRBD1; j_call: TRBJ2-5; cdr3_length: 13; clone_size: few; v_call: TRBV2; cdr3_aa: CAGGQGVPETQYF; cdr3_nt: TGTGCCGGCGGACAGGGTGTTCCAGAGACCCAGTACTTC